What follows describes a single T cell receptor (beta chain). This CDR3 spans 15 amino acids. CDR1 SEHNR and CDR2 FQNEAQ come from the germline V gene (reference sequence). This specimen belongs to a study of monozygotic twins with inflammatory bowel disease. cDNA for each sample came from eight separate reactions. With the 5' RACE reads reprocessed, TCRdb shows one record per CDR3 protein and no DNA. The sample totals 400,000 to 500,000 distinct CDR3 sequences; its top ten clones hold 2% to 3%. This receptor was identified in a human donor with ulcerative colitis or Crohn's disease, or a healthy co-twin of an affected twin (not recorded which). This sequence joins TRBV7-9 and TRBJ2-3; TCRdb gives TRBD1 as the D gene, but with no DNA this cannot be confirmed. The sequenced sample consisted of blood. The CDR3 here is CASSGGGIQTDTQYF.